The following is a T cell receptor (beta chain) sequence with its context. As yet, its antigen is unknown. The data stem from a study of PD-1 blockade in classical Hodgkin lymphoma. Each and every patient relapsed after autologous stem cell transplantation, and patients got differing brentuximab vedotin exposure. Method: immunoSEQ multiplex PCR; TCRdb's copy keeps in-frame clones and lacks some. This table has tens of thousands of clones, 65% to 85% appearing once. Study-level results: Whereas CD4+ TCR diversity had risen significantly by C4D1, CD8+ TCR diversity had not.

The CDR3 has 13 amino acids. V shed 2 bases and J 6 bases; nucleotides not matched to a gene: 4. The V gene's germline CDR1 is LGHNA and CDR2 YSLEER. The chain carries TRBV4-3 and TRBJ2-7; the match to TRBD2 covers 7 bases. The clonotype was recovered from a human donor with classical Hodgkin lymphoma. The material sequenced was peripheral blood mononuclear cells (PBMCs), taken before the second cycle of nivolumab. In DNA, the CDR3 is TGCGCCAGCAGCCAACTAAGCGGGGCCGAGCAGTACTTC. As protein: CASSQLSGAEQYF.